This T cell receptor (beta chain) was captured by sequencing in a study of early T cells in non-severe SARS-CoV-2 infection. TCRdb reprocessed the 5' RACE reads with MiXCR, giving one entry per CDR3 protein. The sample lists more than 65,000 distinct CDR3 sequences, around 13% occurring once. Germline loops: CDR1 WNHNN, CDR2 SYGVQD (reference sequence). Trimming took 5 bases from V and 6 from J; bases not matched to a gene: 3. This CDR3 is 14 amino acids long. The sample holds a few counts of this clonotype. V gene TRBV10-1 combines with J gene TRBJ2-1; TRBD2 aligns across 11 bases. The clonotype was recovered from an adult who was a healthcare worker with PCR-confirmed SARS-CoV-2 infection or an uninfected control (not recorded which). Sequences were obtained from whole blood. The CDR3, as DNA: TGCGCCAGCAGTCAAGGGACTAGCGGCAATGAGCAGTTCTTC. This encodes CASSQGTSGNEQFF.